The next 20 T cell receptor beta chains were all read from a single sample in a study of cytotoxic CD8 clonotypes in ibrutinib-treated CLL. Repertoires were generated with immunoSEQ multiplex PCR, while TCRdb's copy carries only in-frame clones and drops some. This sample has 250,000 to 350,000 clones, with less than 85% found just once. The starting material was PBMCs, obtained at disease progression, from a patient treated with ibrutinib. The receptors were gathered from a human donor with chronic lymphocytic leukemia.

This chain joins TRBV9 and TRBJ1-2; TRBD1 matches 10 bases. CDR1 is SGDLS and CDR2 is YYNGEE in the germline V gene. There are 17 residues in the CDR3. After removal of 3 bases from V and 4 bases from J, the junction contained 12 bases not matched to a gene. The CDR3 loop is CASSAPGQGHRVYGYTF. For the CDR3, the DNA is TGTGCCAGCAGCGCACCGGGACAGGGGCATCGCGTCTATGGCTACACCTTC.

The chain uses TRBV2 and TRBJ2-1, with D possibly matching TRBD1 (6 bases). Germline CDR1 reads SNHLY; CDR2 reads FYNNEI. The V gene lost 1 base and the J gene lost 6 bases, with 13 bases spanning the gap. The CDR3 runs to 15 residues. CDR3 DNA: TGTGCCAGCAGTGAAGGGGGGCAGGGGTTCAATGAGCAGTTCTTC. Amino acid sequence: CASSEGGQGFNEQFF.

This clone was found once. The rearrangement links TRBV11-2 to TRBJ2-1; perhaps TRBD1 as D (6 bases). This CDR3 region has 15 residues. V gave up 2 bases and J gave up 7 bases, with 15 bases separating them. The germline V gene has CDR1 SGHAT and CDR2 FQNNGV. This CDR3 is CASSLRGTRLNEQFF. CDR3 nucleotides: TGTGCCAGCAGCTTAAGGGGGACACGATTAAATGAGCAGTTCTTC.

In nucleotides, the CDR3 is TGTGCCAGCAGCCAAGACAGGGGTGGCAATCAGCCCCAGCATTTT. Protein product: CASSQDRGGNQPQHF. The rearrangement uses TRBV28 and TRBJ1-5, with 8 bases aligning to TRBD1. CDR1 and CDR2 from the germline V gene are MDHEN and SYDVKM. This CDR3 is 15 amino acids long. Trimming cost V 6 bases and J 2 bases; bases outside gene matches: 6.

The rearrangement joins TRBV6-6 to TRBJ1-2; 9 bases line up with TRBD1. The trim removed 4 bases at V and 8 bases at J, leaving 11 bases unmatched. Germline CDR1 reads MNHNY; CDR2 reads SVGAGI (reference sequence). This CDR3 contains 15 residues. CDR3 sequence (DNA): TGTGCCAGCAGTTTGGACGAGACAGGGGGTGAAGGCTACACCTTC. It encodes CASSLDETGGEGYTF.

The rearrangement joins TRBV14 to TRBJ2-2; D remains ambiguous. The CDR3 is 18 residues long. Trimming cost V 3 bases and J 4 bases, with 21 bases left between them. The germline CDR1 and CDR2 sequences are SGHDN and FVKESK. CDR3 bases: TGTGCCAGCAGCCAGCGGAAAGCGAAAACCGGGCGCACCGGGGAGCTGTTTTTT. Its translation is CASSQRKAKTGRTGELFF.

The V call is TRBV19, the J call TRBJ2-7; the match to TRBD2 covers 12 bases. Looked up from germline, CDR1 is LNHDA and CDR2 is SQIVND (reference sequence). This CDR3 is 18 amino acids long. V gave up 5 bases and J gave up 2 bases; unmatched junction bases: 13. The DNA for the CDR3 is TGTGCCAGTAGTTCGAACCTGTTGACTAGCGGGAGAACCTACGAGCAGTACTTC. Its translation: CASSSNLLTSGRTYEQYF.

This sequence joins TRBV5-6 and TRBJ2-7; no firm D call. The CDR3 contains 11 residues. The germline V gene encodes CDR1 SGHDT and CDR2 YYEEEE. The V and J ends lost 2 bases and 7 bases respectively, with 7 bases between them. This chain's CDR3 is CASSFGGEQYF. In nucleotides, the CDR3 is TGTGCCAGCAGCTTTGGTGGAGAGCAGTACTTC.

V gene TRBV19 combines with J gene TRBJ1-1, with D possibly matching TRBD1 (5 bases). The CDR3 has 13 residues. The V gene's germline CDR1 is LNHDA and CDR2 SQIVND (reference sequence). Between the trimmed V and J ends, which lost 2 bases and 10 bases, there was a span of 14 bases. CDR3 amino acids: CASSITAMGGAFF. DNA for the CDR3: TGTGCCAGTAGTATAACCGCCATGGGGGGAGCTTTCTTT.

V gene TRBV5-8 combines with J gene TRBJ2-1; 9 positions agree with TRBD2. The V segment lost 4 bases and the J segment 2 bases; nucleotides outside the gene matches: 16. CDR3 length equals 19 residues. CDR1 is SGHTS, CDR2 YDEGEE, per germline. CDR3 amino acids: CASSPQVGLAGPTYNEQFF. The DNA of the CDR3 is TGTGCCAGCAGCCCCCAAGTGGGGCTAGCGGGGCCTACCTACAATGAGCAGTTCTTC.

This clone occurred once. Other DNA sequences in the same sample also yield this CDR3. The J gene is TRBJ2-7, the V gene TRBV29-1; 8 bases are a match to TRBD2. The CDR3 contains 14 residues. Germline V gene sequence: CDR1 SQVTM, CDR2 ANQGSEA. The V gene end was trimmed by 0 bases and the J gene end by 0 bases; junction bases not matched to a gene: 1. CDR3 bases: TGCAGCGTTGAAGAGGCGGGGGGCTCCTACGAGCAGTACTTC. Encoded protein: CSVEEAGGSYEQYF.

The chain employs TRBV28 and TRBJ2-7, with 14 bases lining up with TRBD2. Per the germline V gene, CDR1 is MDHEN and CDR2 is SYDVKM. The ends lost 5 bases at V and 7 bases at J; junction bases unmatched: 10. This CDR3 spans 16 amino acids. Here the CDR3 DNA reads TGTGCCAGCAGTCATAGCGGACTAGCGGGGGGTAGGGAGCAGTACTTC. This gives the protein CASSHSGLAGGREQYF. Filled out from reference TRBV28 and TRBJ2-7, the complete variable domain reads DVKVTQSSRYLVKRTGEKVFLECVQDMDHENMFWYRQDPGLGLRLIYFSYDVKMKEKGDIPEGYSVSREKKERFSLILESASTNQTSMYLCASSHSGLAGGREQYFGPGTRLTVT.

The chain carries TRBV5-6 and TRBJ1-2, with D unclear. Trimming cost V 3 bases and J 0 bases, with 15 bases left between them. CDR1 is SGHDT and CDR2 is YYEEEE in the germline V gene. CDR3 length: 16 residues. The CDR3: CASSSVDRRTNYGYTF. CDR3 DNA sequence: TGTGCCAGCAGCTCGGTCGACCGACGTACTAACTATGGCTACACCTTC.

This clone has just one count. The chain employs TRBV29-1 and TRBJ2-7; D may match TRBD1 or TRBD2 (6 bases each). V dropped 5 bases and J dropped 3 bases, with 20 bases sitting between them. CDR3 length: 15 residues. Per germline, CDR1 SQVTM and CDR2 ANQGSEA. In DNA, the CDR3 is TGCAGCGTTAGTGGCGGGACACCTACCCACTACGAGCAGTACTTC. Protein sequence: CSVSGGTPTHYEQYF.

V gene TRBV7-2 combines with J gene TRBJ2-3, with D maybe TRBD2 (5 bases). The germline V gene encodes CDR1 SGHTA and CDR2 FQGNSA. There are 17 residues in the CDR3. V was clipped by 5 bases and J by 0 bases, with 18 bases between them. The CDR3 loop is CASSPLGRKPSTDTQYF. DNA of the CDR3: TGTGCCAGCAGCCCCTTAGGGAGAAAACCTAGCACAGATACGCAGTATTTT.

The rearrangement links TRBV11-2 to TRBJ2-3; the match to TRBD2 covers 7 bases. Germline CDR1 reads SGHAT; CDR2 reads FQNNGV. V shed 5 bases and J 5 bases; nucleotides not matched to a gene: 13. The CDR3 totals 16 residues. As DNA, the CDR3 is TGTGCCAGCAGCACAAAGCCCAGCGGGGTAAGAGATACGCAGTATTTT. Translation: CASSTKPSGVRDTQYF.

V usage is TRBV29-1 and J usage is TRBJ2-7; a possible D gene is TRBD1 (7 bases). The V end lost 4 bases, the J end lost 2 bases, and 18 bases lay between the germline ends. This CDR3 region has 15 residues. Looked up from germline, CDR1 is SQVTM and CDR2 is ANQGSEA. The CDR3 region is CSVAGGMSVAYEQYF. DNA of the CDR3: TGCAGCGTTGCAGGGGGGATGTCGGTAGCCTACGAGCAGTACTTC.

V usage is TRBV5-1 and J usage is TRBJ2-2; a possible D gene is TRBD2 (5 bases). The CDR3 is 15 residues long. The V end was cut by 2 bases, the J end by 0 bases, with 8 bases between. Germline-derived CDR1 and CDR2 are SGHRS and YFSETQ. CDR3 DNA: TGCGCCAGCAGCTTTACCGGGGCGAACACCGGGGAGCTGTTTTTT. This gives the protein CASSFTGANTGELFF.

This clone was found once. J is TRBJ2-1 and V is TRBV6-1; D unclear. The CDR3 runs to 10 residues. The V end was cut by 6 bases, the J end by 7 bases, with 4 bases between. Germline CDR1 reads MNHNS; CDR2 reads SASEGT. The CDR3 reads CASRQNEQFF. The DNA for the CDR3 is TGTGCCAGCAGGCAGAATGAGCAGTTCTTC.

The chain has TRBV5-1 and TRBJ1-2, with TRBD1 matching 7 bases. The germline V gene has CDR1 SGHRS and CDR2 YFSETQ. V was clipped by 0 bases and J by 8 bases; unmatched bases: 7. The CDR3 is 14 amino acids. CDR3 residues: CASSLEGQPWGYTF. Here the CDR3 DNA reads TGCGCCAGCAGCTTGGAGGGACAGCCTTGGGGCTACACCTTC.